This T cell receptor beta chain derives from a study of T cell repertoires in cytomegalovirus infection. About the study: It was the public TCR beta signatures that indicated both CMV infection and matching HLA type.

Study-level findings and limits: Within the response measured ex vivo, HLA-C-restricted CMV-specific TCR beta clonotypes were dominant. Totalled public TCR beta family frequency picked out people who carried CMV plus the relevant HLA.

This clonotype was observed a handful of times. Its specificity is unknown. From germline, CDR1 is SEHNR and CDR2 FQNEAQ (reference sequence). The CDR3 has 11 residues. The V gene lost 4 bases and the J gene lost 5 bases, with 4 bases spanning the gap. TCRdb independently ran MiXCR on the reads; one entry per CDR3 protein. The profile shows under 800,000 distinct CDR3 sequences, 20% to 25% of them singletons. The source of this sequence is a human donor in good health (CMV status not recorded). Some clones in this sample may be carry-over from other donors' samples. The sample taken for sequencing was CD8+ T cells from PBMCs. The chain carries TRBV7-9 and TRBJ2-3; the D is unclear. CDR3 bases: TGTGCCAGCAGCTCTAAAGATACGCAGTATTTT. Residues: CASSSKDTQYF.